The 32 T cell receptor beta chains reported below all come from one sample, sequenced in a study of cytomegalovirus exposure and HLA in healthy donors. Primers for the PCR totalled 60 Vbeta and 13 Jbeta. Here immunoSEQ multiplex PCR was the method, and the copy in TCRdb shows in-frame clones only, minus some. The data hold some 130,000 clones, with 70% to 80% observed a single time. Sequenced material: PBMCs. The receptors were gathered from a female donor in good health and CMV-seropositive.

This sequence joins TRBV29-1 and TRBJ2-1; 7 bases fit TRBD1. Germline loops: CDR1 SQVTM, CDR2 ANQGSEA. The length of the CDR3 is 13 residues. Trimming cost V 6 bases and J 4 bases; bases outside gene matches: 6. CDR3 DNA sequence: TGCAGCGTGAGGGGACAGCCGTACAATGAGCAGTTCTTC. Amino acid sequence: CSVRGQPYNEQFF.

This clone was seen more than once but under ten times. The genes are TRBV27 and TRBJ1-1; D remains ambiguous. Germline CDR1 is MNHEY and CDR2 is SMNVEV (reference sequence). This CDR3 is built from 13 residues. Trimming left V 5 bases short and J 1 base short, with 8 bases between. CDR3 protein: CASSPRRNTEAFF. For the CDR3, the DNA is TGTGCCAGCAGTCCCCGGAGGAACACTGAAGCTTTCTTT.

The chain combines TRBV14 with TRBJ1-1; no clear D. The CDR3 has 13 residues. In germline, CDR1 is SGHDN, CDR2 FVKESK. Trimming cost V 1 base and J 10 bases, with 13 bases left between them. CDR3 DNA sequence: TGTGCCAGCAGCCAAGTGAGATCGGGGATAGCTTTCTTT. Translated, it gives CASSQVRSGIAFF.

J is TRBJ1-2 and V is TRBV28; D remains ambiguous. The CDR3 extends over 12 amino acids. V lost 8 bases and J lost 4, with 11 bases in between. The germline V gene encodes CDR1 MDHEN and CDR2 SYDVKM. The CDR3 region is CASCSDSYGYTF. Here the CDR3 DNA reads TGTGCCAGCTGCAGCGATTCCTATGGCTACACCTTC.

This clone appeared a few times. The genes are TRBV18 and TRBJ1-3; no definite D call. Germline V gene data show CDR1 as KGHSH and CDR2 as LQKENI. The CDR3 has 13 amino acids. V lost 2 bases and J lost 3, with 5 bases in between. The CDR3, as DNA: TGTGCCAGCTCACCATTCAGTGGAAACACCATATATTTT. Residues: CASSPFSGNTIYF.

J is TRBJ2-5 and V is TRBV15, with 8 bases that match TRBD1. Germline CDR1 and CDR2: LNHNV and YYDKDF (reference sequence). The CDR3 spans 16 residues. V lost 5 bases and J lost 5; bases outside the gene matches: 13. As DNA, the CDR3 is TGTGCCACCAGCCGACGGGGACTGACAGGGGACGAGACCCAGTACTTC. Its translation: CATSRRGLTGDETQYF.

The chain recombines TRBV7-9 with TRBJ2-1, with 8 nucleotides matching TRBD2. Germline V gives CDR1 SEHNR, CDR2 FQNEAQ (reference sequence). This CDR3 spans 14 amino acids. Losses at the gene ends were 5 bases for V and 7 bases for J; bases not matched to a gene: 7. CDR3 DNA: TGTGCCAGCAGCCCCGGGACTAGGATAAATGAGCAGTTCTTC. It codes for CASSPGTRINEQFF.

The chain combines TRBV28 with TRBJ1-6; 8 bases align to TRBD1. Germline lookup yields CDR1 MDHEN and CDR2 SYDVKM. The CDR3 runs 18 residues. V was pared by 2 bases and J by 11 bases, with 17 bases of the junction left unmatched. CDR3 region: CASSLQGAHTRGEAPLHF. The CDR3 DNA is TGTGCCAGCAGTTTACAGGGGGCCCACACAAGGGGGGAGGCACCCCTCCACTTT.

The J gene is TRBJ2-2, the V gene TRBV7-9, with 10 nucleotides matching TRBD2. The CDR3 is made up of 16 amino acids. Germline V gene data show CDR1 as SEHNR and CDR2 as FQNEAQ (reference sequence). Trimming at V came to 6 bases and at J to 1 base, leaving 5 bases not matched to a gene. This CDR3 is CASSWTSGGNTGELFF. In DNA form, the CDR3 reads TGTGCCAGCAGTTGGACTAGCGGAGGGAACACCGGGGAGCTGTTTTTT.

The chain couples TRBV4-1 to TRBJ1-1; weak D call: TRBD1 (6 bases). In germline, CDR1 is MGHRA, CDR2 YSYEKL. Trimming stripped 4 bases from V and 11 bases from J, with 17 bases between. The CDR3 is made up of 13 amino acids. The CDR3 DNA follows: TGCGCCAGCAGCCCAACAGGGCATCGTGATGCTTTCTTT. It is translated as CASSPTGHRDAFF.

The V and J genes are TRBV28 and TRBJ1-3; D gene uncertain. The V end lost 6 bases, the J end lost 0 bases, and 18 bases lay between the germline ends. Per the germline V gene, CDR1 is MDHEN and CDR2 is SYDVKM. This CDR3 spans 17 amino acids. The CDR3 nucleotides are TGTGCCAGCAGGCCCCCCGGGGTTACGAGCTCTGGAAACACCATATATTTT. Its protein is CASRPPGVTSSGNTIYF. The whole variable domain, remainder taken from reference TRBV28 and TRBJ1-3, is DVKVTQSSRYLVKRTGEKVFLECVQDMDHENMFWYRQDPGLGLRLIYFSYDVKMKEKGDIPEGYSVSREKKERFSLILESASTNQTSMYLCASRPPGVTSSGNTIYFGEGSWLTVV.

This chain uses TRBV4-1 with TRBJ1-1, with a weak D call TRBD1 (5 bases). CDR3 length: 14 amino acids. V lost 0 bases, J lost 3 bases, and 8 bases lay in between. CDR1 is MGHRA, CDR2 YSYEKL, per germline. The CDR3 reads CASSQERGDTEAFF. In nucleotides, the CDR3 is TGCGCCAGCAGCCAAGAAAGGGGTGACACTGAAGCTTTCTTT.

The V call is TRBV18, the J call TRBJ1-2; 8 nucleotides match TRBD1. This CDR3 is built from 15 residues. Trimming cost V 6 bases and J 8 bases; bases outside gene matches: 14. The germline V gene encodes CDR1 KGHSH and CDR2 LQKENI. The CDR3 DNA sequence: TGTGCCAGCTCCCCCTCGGGACAGGTTTCCTTCGGCTACACCTTC. Its protein is CASSPSGQVSFGYTF.

In nucleotides, the CDR3 is TGTGCCAGCAGCACCGACAGGGCCGAGTTCTATGAGCAGTTCTTC. As protein: CASSTDRAEFYEQFF. The V call is TRBV7-2, the J call TRBJ2-1; TRBD1 matches 7 bases. The CDR3 consists of 15 residues. Per germline, CDR1 SGHTA and CDR2 FQGNSA. V was pared by 5 bases and J by 8 bases, with 12 bases of the junction left unmatched.

The gene calls are TRBV7-3 and TRBJ1-1; D call uncertain. The CDR3 runs to 13 residues. Germline loops: CDR1 SGHTA, CDR2 FQGTGA. The V and J ends lost 2 bases and 5 bases respectively, with 9 bases between them. CDR3 residues: CASSLQPATEAFF. As DNA, the CDR3 is TGTGCCAGCAGCTTACAACCCGCGACTGAAGCTTTCTTT.

The CDR3 here is CASSFLSQWETQYF. CDR3 in DNA: TGTGCCAGCAGCTTCCTCTCCCAGTGGGAGACCCAGTACTTC. The chain joins TRBV11-2 to TRBJ2-5; D remains unclear. Germline values: CDR1 SGHAT, CDR2 FQNNGV. V lost 3 bases and J 5 bases, leaving 13 bases between the germline ends. CDR3 length equals 14 residues.

The chain has TRBV28 and TRBJ1-6; weak D call: TRBD1 (6 bases). The CDR3 loop spans 14 amino acids. Germline CDR1 MDHEN, CDR2 SYDVKM. V was clipped by 6 bases and J by 7 bases, with 13 bases between them. This CDR3 is CASRTGTYNSPLHF. The CDR3 DNA reads as TGTGCCAGCAGGACCGGGACATACAATTCACCCCTCCACTTT. The full variable domain, its missing parts supplied by reference TRBV28 and TRBJ1-6, is DVKVTQSSRYLVKRTGEKVFLECVQDMDHENMFWYRQDPGLGLRLIYFSYDVKMKEKGDIPEGYSVSREKKERFSLILESASTNQTSMYLCASRTGTYNSPLHFGNGTRLTVT.

V usage is TRBV5-1 and J usage is TRBJ2-3; TRBD1 matches at 8 bases. With V trimmed by 0 bases and J by 6 bases, 9 bases remained unmatched. Germline V gives CDR1 SGHRS, CDR2 YFSETQ. The CDR3 runs to 16 residues. CDR3 residues: CASSLAGQGIADTQYF. In DNA form, the CDR3 reads TGCGCCAGCAGCTTGGCCGGACAGGGAATCGCGGATACGCAGTATTTT.

The chain has TRBV9 and TRBJ2-5; 11 bases map to TRBD2. Unmatched junction bases numbered 6, after V lost 0 bases and J lost 5 bases. Germline lookup yields CDR1 SGDLS and CDR2 YYNGEE. The CDR3 runs 16 residues. The CDR3 loop reads CASSVGPSGRLETQYF. The CDR3 coding sequence is TGTGCCAGCAGCGTAGGCCCTAGCGGGAGGCTTGAGACCCAGTACTTC.

The J gene is TRBJ2-7, the V gene TRBV6-6, with D possibly TRBD1 on 6 matching bases. Germline CDR1 is MNHNY and CDR2 is SVGAGI (reference sequence). V was cut by 6 bases and J by 3 bases, with 12 bases left in between. The CDR3 length is 13 residues. The CDR3 DNA sequence: TGTGCCAGCAGACCCCGGACAGTCTACGAGCAGTACTTC. Protein product: CASRPRTVYEQYF.

This chain links TRBV29-1 with TRBJ2-1; D remains ambiguous. V gave up 2 bases and J gave up 7 bases, with 9 bases separating them. The CDR3 is 12 residues long. CDR1 SQVTM and CDR2 ANQGSEA come from the germline V gene. The CDR3 DNA is TGCAGCGTTGAACCCTTCCCTAATGAGCAGTTCTTC. Encoded protein: CSVEPFPNEQFF.

This CDR3 reads CASSRTPTDSGNTIYF. The CDR3 coding sequence is TGTGCCAGCAGCCGAACCCCTACAGACTCTGGAAACACCATATATTTT. The rearrangement uses TRBV7-8 and TRBJ1-3, with unresolved D. Germline assignment: CDR1 SGHVS and CDR2 FQNEAQ. V dropped 5 bases and J dropped 0 bases, with 14 bases sitting between them. The CDR3 is made up of 16 amino acids.

The rearrangement uses TRBV4-2 and TRBJ1-4; 8 bases align to TRBD1. With V trimmed by 0 bases and J by 6 bases, 6 bases remained unmatched. The CDR3 is 16 residues long. CDR1 and CDR2 (germline): LGHNA, YNFKEQ. The CDR3 sequence is CASSQDLTGGDEKLFF. CDR3 nucleotides: TGTGCCAGCAGCCAAGATCTTACAGGGGGAGATGAAAAACTGTTTTTT.

This clone appeared a few times. The V and J genes are TRBV7-9 and TRBJ2-6, with D unclear. Between the trimmed V and J ends, which lost 4 bases and 1 base, there was a span of 8 bases. Germline values: CDR1 SEHNR, CDR2 FQNEAQ (reference sequence). This CDR3 has 15 residues. DNA of the CDR3: TGTGCCAGCAGCTCTGACTTTTCTGGGGCCAACGTCCTGACTTTC. Translating gives CASSSDFSGANVLTF.

The chain has TRBV28 and TRBJ1-2, with no clear D. Germline V lookup: CDR1 MDHEN, CDR2 SYDVKM. This CDR3 has 14 amino acids. The V end was cut by 3 bases, the J end by 0 bases, with 8 bases between. This CDR3 reads CASSLGGANYGYTF. DNA for the CDR3: TGTGCCAGCAGTTTGGGAGGAGCTAACTATGGCTACACCTTC.

The V call is TRBV4-1, the J call TRBJ2-1, with D tentatively TRBD1 (6 bases). Germline CDR1 reads MGHRA; CDR2 reads YSYEKL. The CDR3 sequence is 12 residues long. The V end lost 2 bases, the J end lost 10 bases, and 9 bases lay between the germline ends. The chain's CDR3 is CASSQSDREQFF. In nucleotides, the CDR3 is TGCGCCAGCAGCCAAAGTGACAGGGAGCAGTTCTTC.

This rearrangement joins TRBV28 to TRBJ2-3; 8 bases agree with TRBD2. The CDR3 totals 15 residues. After removal of 2 bases from V and 4 bases from J, the junction contained 5 bases not matched to a gene. From germline, CDR1 is MDHEN and CDR2 SYDVKM. This CDR3 is CASSLPGGPPDTQYF. The DNA of the CDR3 is TGTGCCAGCAGTTTACCGGGGGGGCCGCCAGATACGCAGTATTTT.

This clone turned up a few times. The chain uses TRBV10-3 and TRBJ1-1, with 9 bases that match TRBD1. The CDR3 spans 14 residues. V dropped 11 bases and J dropped 4; count of bases not matched to a gene: 11. Germline V gene lookup returns CDR1 ENHRY and CDR2 SYGVKD. The CDR3 loop is CAAGGGTGPTEAFF. For the CDR3, the DNA is TGTGCCGCTGGTGGAGGGACAGGGCCCACTGAAGCTTTCTTT.

The rearrangement links TRBV7-9 to TRBJ1-2; a weak D match, TRBD1 (5 bases). V was shortened by 3 bases and J by 0 bases, with 8 bases between the two germline ends. Germline V gene lookup returns CDR1 SEHNR and CDR2 FQNEAQ (reference sequence). This CDR3 region has 14 residues. CDR3 in amino acids: CASSFTGANYGYTF. The CDR3 region has the DNA TGTGCCAGCAGCTTTACAGGAGCTAACTATGGCTACACCTTC.

A remark on this clone: The same CDR3 arises from other DNA sequences in this sample as well. The chain combines TRBV5-1 with TRBJ1-2, with a possible D match to TRBD1 (5 bases). This CDR3 is 13 amino acids long. With 0 bases removed from V and 2 bases from J, the gap between germline ends came to 5 bases. From germline, CDR1 is SGHRS and CDR2 YFSETQ. Here the CDR3 reads CASSLGQNYGYTF. In DNA form, the CDR3 reads TGCGCCAGCAGCTTGGGACAGAACTATGGCTACACCTTC. The complete variable domain, with remaining parts taken from reference TRBV5-1 and TRBJ1-2, reads KAGVTQTPRYLIKTRGQQVTLSCSPISGHRSVSWYQQTPGQGLQFLFEYFSETQRNKGNFPGRFSGRQFSNSRSEMNVSTLELGDSALYLCASSLGQNYGYTFGSGTRLTVV.

The chain carries TRBV19 and TRBJ2-2; TRBD2 matches at 8 bases. The CDR3 is made up of 17 amino acids. Germline trimming cut 6 bases from V and 7 bases from J; bases unmatched to any gene: 16. Germline CDR1 LNHDA, CDR2 SQIVND (reference sequence). Here the CDR3 reads CASRRQPGLVQGGELFF. The CDR3 DNA is TGTGCCAGTAGACGACAACCGGGACTAGTACAAGGCGGGGAGCTGTTTTTT. Variable domain in full (rest from reference TRBV19 and TRBJ2-2): DGGITQSPKYLFRKEGQNVTLSCEQNLNHDAMYWYRQDPGQGLRLIYYSQIVNDFQKGDIAEGYSVSREKKESFPLTVTSAQKNPTAFYLCASRRQPGLVQGGELFFGEGSRLTVL.

The V gene is TRBV2, the J gene TRBJ2-4, with 7 nucleotides matching TRBD2. Germline lookup yields CDR1 SNHLY and CDR2 FYNNEI. The V segment lost 8 bases and the J segment 9 bases; nucleotides outside the gene matches: 10. This CDR3 spans 13 amino acids. The CDR3 region has the DNA TGTGCCAGCCGTCTGGGGGGGACGGGCATTCAGTACTTC. As protein: CASRLGGTGIQYF.